This T cell receptor (beta chain) is from a study of blood T cell repertoires in COVID-19. The protocol was immunoSEQ multiplex PCR, while the TCRdb copy is restricted to in-frame clones and leaves out a portion. This sample yields roughly 200,000 clones, of which approximately 81% are seen a single time; roughly a tenth belongs to the top ten. The CDR3 is 12 amino acids. V was shortened by 10 bases and J by 4 bases, with 13 bases between the two germline ends. CDR1 and CDR2 (germline): ENHRY, SYGVKD. Sequenced: peripheral blood. The chain is built from TRBV10-3 and TRBJ1-1, with D possibly TRBD1 on 6 matching bases. The receptor was derived from a woman older than 75 with COVID-19, enrolled during active disease. Here the CDR3 reads CATRQDFTEAFF. CDR3 DNA sequence: TGTGCCACAAGACAGGACTTCACTGAAGCTTTCTTT.